This TCR beta chain was observed in a study of PD-1 blockade in classical Hodgkin lymphoma. Time point of the sample: cycle 4 day 1 (C4D1), after 5 to 7 weeks of nivolumab. All patients relapsed after autologous stem cell transplantation, and brentuximab vedotin exposure varied. By magnetic negative selection, CD4+ T cells were purified from thawed PBMCs. The germline V gene has CDR1 SGHRS and CDR2 YFSETQ. The CDR3 runs 13 residues. V was trimmed by 2 bases and J by 3 bases, leaving 9 bases between them. Method: immunoSEQ multiplex PCR; TCRdb's copy keeps in-frame clones and lacks some. The repertoire includes approximately 31,000 clones, around 84% of them detected once, and about 0.85% sits in the top ten. Study conclusions and caveats: Compared with healthy donors, newly diagnosed patients reportedly showed lower baseline TCR diversity. Unlike CD8+ TCR diversity, which did not rise significantly by C4D1, CD4+ TCR diversity did. Among the patients, those starting nivolumab under 1 year after ASCT were excluded.

To note about this clone: No antigen is known for it.

The receptor comes from a human donor with classical Hodgkin lymphoma. Sample: CD4+ T cells from blood, taken before the fourth cycle of nivolumab. J is TRBJ2-7 and V is TRBV5-1; the D gene is possibly TRBD2 (5 bases). The CDR3 protein is CASSFGLVYEQYF. As DNA, the CDR3 is TGCGCCAGCAGCTTCGGACTTGTCTACGAGCAGTACTTC.